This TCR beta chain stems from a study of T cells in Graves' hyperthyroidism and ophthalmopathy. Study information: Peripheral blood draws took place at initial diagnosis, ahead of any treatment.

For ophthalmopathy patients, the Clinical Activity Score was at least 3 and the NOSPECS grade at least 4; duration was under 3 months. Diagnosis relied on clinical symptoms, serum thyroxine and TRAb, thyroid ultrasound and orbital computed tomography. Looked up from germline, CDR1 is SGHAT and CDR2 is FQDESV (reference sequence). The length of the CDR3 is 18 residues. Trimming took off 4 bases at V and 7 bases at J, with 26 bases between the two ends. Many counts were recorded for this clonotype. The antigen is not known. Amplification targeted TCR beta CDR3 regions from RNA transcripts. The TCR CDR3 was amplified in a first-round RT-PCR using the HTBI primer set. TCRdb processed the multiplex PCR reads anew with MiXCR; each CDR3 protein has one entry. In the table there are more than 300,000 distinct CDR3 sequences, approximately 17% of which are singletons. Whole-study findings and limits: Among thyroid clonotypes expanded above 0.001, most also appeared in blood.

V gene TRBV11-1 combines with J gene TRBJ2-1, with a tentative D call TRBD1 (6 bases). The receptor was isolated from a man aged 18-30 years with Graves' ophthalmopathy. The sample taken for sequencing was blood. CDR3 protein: CASSSRPPEGVGRNEQFF. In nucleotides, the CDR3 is TGTGCCAGCAGCTCGAGACCACCCGAGGGGGTTGGAAGGAATGAGCAGTTCTTC.